The 12 T cell receptor beta chains below all came from one sample that was sequenced in a study of human CD8 memory T cell subsets. UMI-labeled 5' RACE was used to make TCR beta libraries. TCRdb reprocessed the 5' RACE reads and keeps a single row for each CDR3 protein, giving no DNA. Its clone listing holds roughly 10,000 distinct CDR3 sequences. TPEX denoted exhausted-like, CCR7+ PD-1+ TIGIT+ early memory CD8+ T cells. The sample was CD8+ T cells from PBMCs. Receptors originate from a human donor in good health.

The chain uses TRBV19 and TRBJ2-1; TCRdb's D call, TRBD2, is unchecked because there is no DNA. The germline CDR1 and CDR2 sequences are LNHDA and SQIVND (reference sequence). The CDR3 sequence is 16 residues long. CDR3 region: CASSDQPGLPYNEQFF.

The chain joins TRBV11-2 to TRBJ2-1; TCRdb gives TRBD2 as the D gene, but with no DNA this cannot be confirmed. CDR3 size: 15 residues. Germline values: CDR1 SGHAT, CDR2 FQNNGV. CDR3 protein: CASSQGLAGVNEQFF.

The rearrangement uses TRBV29-1 and TRBJ2-4. Germline V gene sequence: CDR1 SQVTM, CDR2 ANQGSEA. The CDR3 is made up of 12 amino acids. This chain's CDR3 is CSVVGNENIQYF.

The rearrangement joins TRBV28 to TRBJ2-4; TCRdb proposes TRBD2, but this gene call is untestable without DNA. The CDR3 is 16 residues long. Per the germline V gene, CDR1 is MDHEN and CDR2 is SYDVKM. The CDR3 loop reads CASSIPLAGAKNIQYF.

The gene calls are TRBV7-8 and TRBJ1-1. Germline lookup yields CDR1 SGHVS and CDR2 FQNEAQ. The CDR3 loop spans 13 amino acids. CDR3 in amino acids: CASSLGHRTGAFF. Full variable domain (remainder filled in from reference TRBV7-8 and TRBJ1-1): GAGVSQSPRYKVAKRGQDVALRCDPISGHVSLFWYQQALGQGPEFLTYFQNEAQLDKSGLPSDRFFAERPEGSVSTLKIQRTQQEDSAVYLCASSLGHRTGAFFGQGTRLTVV.

V and J are TRBV28 and TRBJ2-7. Germline CDR1 MDHEN, CDR2 SYDVKM. The CDR3 spans 14 residues. CDR3 protein: CASRNSGTSYEQYF.

The chain links TRBV4-1 to TRBJ1-1. Per germline, CDR1 MGHRA and CDR2 YSYEKL. The CDR3 runs 14 residues. CDR3 amino acids: CASSQHIENTEAFF.

This chain joins TRBV28 and TRBJ2-1; the D gene TCRdb calls, TRBD1, cannot be checked with no DNA. CDR1 and CDR2 from the germline V gene are MDHEN and SYDVKM. The CDR3 covers 14 residues. CDR3: CASSLGGGYNEQFF.

By frequency, this clonotype is medium-sized (0.01 to 0.1%). The rearrangement uses TRBV25-1 and TRBJ1-5; the TRBD1 assignment by TCRdb is unverifiable without DNA. This CDR3 spans 13 amino acids. Germline values: CDR1 MGHDK, CDR2 SYGVNS. The CDR3 here is CASSQTGNQPQHF.

The chain carries TRBV27 and TRBJ2-5; there is no DNA to check the TCRdb D call of TRBD1. This CDR3 has 14 amino acids. Germline-derived CDR1 and CDR2 are MNHEY and SMNVEV (reference sequence). The CDR3 sequence is CASSLSLGGETQYF.

CDR3 residues: CAWSVSSSYEQYF. The chain employs TRBV30 and TRBJ2-7. This CDR3 region has 13 residues. Germline V gene lookup returns CDR1 GTSNPN and CDR2 SVGIG (reference sequence).

The CDR3 sequence: CASSPQGTGELFF. This sequence joins TRBV18 and TRBJ2-2; there is no DNA to check the TCRdb D call of TRBD1. CDR1 and CDR2 from the germline V gene are KGHSH and LQKENI. CDR3 length: 13 amino acids.